The T cell receptor (beta chain) under discussion was sequenced for a study of human thymus T cells. The assay was immunoSEQ multiplex PCR, and TCRdb's table has in-frame clones only and misses some. The sample includes some 130,000 clones, around 95% of them seen just once. About this clone itself: Its antigen remains unknown.

Corrective heart surgery yielded resections, and these provided the thymus tissue. Study outcomes and limitations: Seemingly biased V and J gene usage marked thymic and blood repertoires.

There are 15 residues in the CDR3. The V end was cut by 5 bases, the J end by 6 bases, with 17 bases between. The germline CDR1 and CDR2 sequences are SNHLY and FYNNEI. What was sequenced was thymus tissue. The TCR was taken from a boy in the first two years of life with a congenital heart defect but otherwise immunologically healthy. This sequence joins TRBV2 and TRBJ2-1; D tentatively fits TRBD1 or TRBD2 (6 bases each). The CDR3 loop is CASSTIIGGFNEQFF. The CDR3 DNA reads TGTGCCAGCAGTACGATTATCGGGGGCTTCAATGAGCAGTTCTTC.